Following are 14 T cell receptor beta chains from one sample sequenced in a study of blood T cell repertoires in COVID-19. Sequenced by immunoSEQ multiplex PCR; TCRdb stores in-frame clones only, minus some. The data contain 470,000 or so clones, about 90% of them singletons. Sample: PBMCs or T cells enriched from blood (not recorded which). All receptors come from a woman younger than 35 with acute COVID-19.

The chain joins TRBV2 to TRBJ1-3; TRBD1 is a possible D gene (5 bases). CDR1 and CDR2 (germline): SNHLY, FYNNEI. This CDR3 is 14 amino acids long. Trimming stripped 2 bases from V and 6 bases from J, with 11 bases between. The CDR3 DNA reads TGTGCCAGCAGTGAATGGGGAGGGGTAAACACCATATATTTT. Amino acid sequence: CASSEWGGVNTIYF.

V usage is TRBV11-2 and J usage is TRBJ2-7; 7 bases line up with TRBD2. The CDR3 runs 14 residues. V lost 5 bases, J lost 3 bases, and 7 bases stayed unmatched. CDR1 SGHAT and CDR2 FQNNGV come from the germline V gene. The CDR3 DNA reads as TGTGCCAGCAGCCTCGGACTAGTAAACTACGAGCAGTACTTC. Its translation is CASSLGLVNYEQYF.

This clone was detected only once. The genes are TRBV7-9 and TRBJ1-4; 9 bases align to TRBD1. V gave up 5 bases and J gave up 8 bases; unmatched junction bases: 6. The CDR3 spans 14 residues. Germline CDR1 reads SEHNR; CDR2 reads FQNEAQ (reference sequence). The CDR3 nucleotides read TGTGCCAGCAGCCGACAGGGGGTGAGGGAAAAACTGTTTTTT. Translated: CASSRQGVREKLFF.

This chain joins TRBV5-4 and TRBJ2-7; TRBD1 agrees at 11 bases. There are 14 residues in the CDR3. Germline loops: CDR1 SGHNT, CDR2 YYREEE (reference sequence). The V gene end was trimmed by 4 bases and the J gene end by 4 bases; junction bases not matched to a gene: 4. For the CDR3, the DNA is TGTGCCAGCAGCCCTGGGACAGGGGGGTACGAGCAGTACTTC. This codes for CASSPGTGGYEQYF.

V gene TRBV9 combines with J gene TRBJ2-5; perhaps TRBD2 as D (6 bases). The length of the CDR3 is 13 residues. Germline V gene lookup returns CDR1 SGDLS and CDR2 YYNGEE. Trimming stripped 5 bases from V and 3 bases from J, with 11 bases between. The CDR3 loop reads CASSPGEEETQYF. For the CDR3, the DNA is TGTGCCAGCAGTCCGGGAGAAGAAGAGACCCAGTACTTC.

V is TRBV4-1 and J is TRBJ2-5; a possible D gene is TRBD1 (6 bases). This CDR3 comprises 14 residues. CDR1 MGHRA and CDR2 YSYEKL come from the germline V gene. Between the trimmed V and J ends, which lost 3 bases and 5 bases, there was a span of 13 bases. The CDR3 loop is CASSQGAVSETQYF. In DNA, the CDR3 is TGCGCCAGCAGCCAGGGGGCGGTGTCGGAGACCCAGTACTTC.

V gene TRBV29-1 combines with J gene TRBJ1-1, with no clear D. The CDR3 is made up of 13 amino acids. Per germline, CDR1 SQVTM and CDR2 ANQGSEA. The V end was cut by 1 base, the J end by 5 bases, with 11 bases between. This CDR3 reads CSVEGNSWTEAFF. CDR3 DNA: TGCAGCGTTGAAGGAAATAGTTGGACTGAAGCTTTCTTT.

The chain employs TRBV7-9 and TRBJ1-2, with 7 bases matching TRBD1. There are 15 residues in the CDR3. Germline V CDR1 and CDR2: SEHNR, FQNEAQ (reference sequence). V dropped 5 bases and J dropped 3; count of bases not matched to a gene: 9. The CDR3 coding sequence is TGTGCCAGCAGCCTAAGATACAGGGGCCACTATGGCTACACCTTC. It is translated as CASSLRYRGHYGYTF.

The chain couples TRBV5-4 to TRBJ2-1, with 14 bases that match TRBD2. V trimming: 3 bases; J trimming: 0 bases; junction bases outside the gene matches: 5. In germline, CDR1 is SGHNT, CDR2 YYREEE (reference sequence). The length of the CDR3 is 18 residues. In DNA, the CDR3 is TGTGCCAGCAGCTGGGGACTAGCGGGAGCCGGCTCCTACAATGAGCAGTTCTTC. Residues: CASSWGLAGAGSYNEQFF.

The genes are TRBV19 and TRBJ2-3, with 7 bases matching TRBD2. This CDR3 region has 16 residues. Trimming at V came to 3 bases and at J to 0 bases, leaving 6 bases not matched to a gene. Germline CDR1 and CDR2: LNHDA and SQIVND (reference sequence). This CDR3 reads CASSIGGGRSTDTQYF. In nucleotides, the CDR3 is TGTGCCAGTAGTATCGGTGGCGGGAGAAGCACAGATACGCAGTATTTT.

The V gene is TRBV3-1 (or the pseudogene TRBV3-2), the J gene TRBJ1-4; 9 bases align to TRBD1. V lost 2 bases and J lost 8; bases outside the gene matches: 9. Germline assignment: CDR1 LGHDT and CDR2 YNNKEL (reference sequence). The CDR3 covers 16 residues. In nucleotides, the CDR3 is TGTGCCAGCAGCCAATTAAGGACAGGGGTAGGAGAAAAACTGTTTTTT. Amino acid sequence: CASSQLRTGVGEKLFF.

This chain joins TRBV19 and TRBJ1-1; perhaps TRBD1 as D (5 bases). With 3 bases removed from V and 3 bases from J, the gap between germline ends came to 8 bases. From germline, CDR1 is LNHDA and CDR2 SQIVND (reference sequence). This CDR3 region has 13 residues. As DNA, the CDR3 is TGTGCCAGTAGTATCTCCAGGGACACTGAAGCTTTCTTT. It codes for CASSISRDTEAFF.

This chain joins TRBV18 and TRBJ1-3, with 8 bases aligning to TRBD1. Trimming cost V 3 bases and J 3 bases; bases outside gene matches: 10. CDR3 size: 17 residues. CDR1 KGHSH and CDR2 LQKENI come from the germline V gene. CDR3: CASSPRGTGSDGNTIYF. The CDR3 DNA reads as TGTGCCAGCTCACCTCGCGGGACAGGCTCGGATGGAAACACCATATATTTT.

The rearrangement joins TRBV28 to TRBJ2-5; unclear D gene. Trimming cost V 8 bases and J 9 bases, with 16 bases left between them. Germline V gives CDR1 MDHEN, CDR2 SYDVKM. The CDR3 length is 12 residues. CDR3 DNA sequence: TGTGCCAGCGGCCTCAGTAGTCGGGCCCAGTACTTC. Translation: CASGLSSRAQYF.